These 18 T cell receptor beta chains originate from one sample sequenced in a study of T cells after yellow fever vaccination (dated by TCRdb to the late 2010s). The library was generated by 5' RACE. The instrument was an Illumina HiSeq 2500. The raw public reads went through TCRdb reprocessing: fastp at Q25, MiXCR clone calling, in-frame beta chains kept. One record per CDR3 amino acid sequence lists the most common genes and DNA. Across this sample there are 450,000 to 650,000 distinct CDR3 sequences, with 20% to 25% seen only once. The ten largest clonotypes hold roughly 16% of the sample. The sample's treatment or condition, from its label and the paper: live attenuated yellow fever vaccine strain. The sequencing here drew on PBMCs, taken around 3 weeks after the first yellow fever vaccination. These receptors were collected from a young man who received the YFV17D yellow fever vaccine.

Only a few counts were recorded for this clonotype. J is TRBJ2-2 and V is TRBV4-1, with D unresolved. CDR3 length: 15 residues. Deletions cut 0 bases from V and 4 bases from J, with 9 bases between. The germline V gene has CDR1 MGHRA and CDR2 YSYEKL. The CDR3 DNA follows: TGCGCCAGCAGCCAAGAATGGAGAGGCACCGGGGAGCTGTTTTTT. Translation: CASSQEWRGTGELFF.

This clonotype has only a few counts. The CDR3 sequence is CAISWEGTDTQYF. The CDR3 DNA sequence: TGTGCCATCAGCTGGGAGGGCACAGATACGCAGTATTTT. V gene TRBV10-3 combines with J gene TRBJ2-3, with D perhaps matching TRBD2 (6 bases). The CDR3 consists of 13 residues. V lost 6 bases to trimming and J lost 1 base, with 8 bases between them. Germline CDR1 ENHRY, CDR2 SYGVKD.

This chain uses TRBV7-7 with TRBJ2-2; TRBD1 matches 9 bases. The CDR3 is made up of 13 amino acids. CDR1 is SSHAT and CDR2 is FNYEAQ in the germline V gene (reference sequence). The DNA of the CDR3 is TGTGCTATCCCGGGACAGGGTCGGGGGGAGCTGTTTTTT. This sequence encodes CAIPGQGRGELFF. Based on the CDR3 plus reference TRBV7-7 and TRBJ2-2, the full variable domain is GAGVSQSPRYKVTKRGQDVTLRCDPISSHATLYWYQQALGQGPEFLTYFNYEAQPDKSGLPSDRFSAERPEGSISTLTIQRTEQRDSAMYRCAIPGQGRGELFFGEGSRLTVL.

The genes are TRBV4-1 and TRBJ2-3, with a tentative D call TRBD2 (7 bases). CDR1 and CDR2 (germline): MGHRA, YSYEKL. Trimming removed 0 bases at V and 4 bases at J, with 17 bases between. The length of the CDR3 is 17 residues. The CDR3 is CASSQEGLSGGPDTQYF. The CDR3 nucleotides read TGCGCCAGCAGCCAAGAAGGCCTATCGGGGGGCCCAGATACGCAGTATTTT.

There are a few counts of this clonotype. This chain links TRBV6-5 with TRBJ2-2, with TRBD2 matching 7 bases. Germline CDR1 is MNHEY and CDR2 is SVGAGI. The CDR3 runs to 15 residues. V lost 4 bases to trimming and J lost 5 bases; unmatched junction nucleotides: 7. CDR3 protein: CASSSGRGWTGELFF. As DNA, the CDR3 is TGTGCCAGCAGTTCTGGGCGGGGGTGGACCGGGGAGCTGTTTTTT.

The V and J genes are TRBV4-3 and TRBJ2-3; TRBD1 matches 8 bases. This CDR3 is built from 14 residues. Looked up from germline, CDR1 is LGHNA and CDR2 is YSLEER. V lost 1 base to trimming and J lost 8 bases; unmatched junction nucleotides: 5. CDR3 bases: TGCGCCAGCAGCCAAGTGGACAGGGCCGGTACGCAGTATTTT. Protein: CASSQVDRAGTQYF.

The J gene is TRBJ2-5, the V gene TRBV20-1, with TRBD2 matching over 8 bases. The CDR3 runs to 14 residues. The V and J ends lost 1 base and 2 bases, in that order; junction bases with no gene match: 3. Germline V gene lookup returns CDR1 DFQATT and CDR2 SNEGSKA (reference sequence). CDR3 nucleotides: TGCAGTGCTAGAGTAGCGGGGCCACAAGAGACCCAGTACTTC. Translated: CSARVAGPQETQYF.

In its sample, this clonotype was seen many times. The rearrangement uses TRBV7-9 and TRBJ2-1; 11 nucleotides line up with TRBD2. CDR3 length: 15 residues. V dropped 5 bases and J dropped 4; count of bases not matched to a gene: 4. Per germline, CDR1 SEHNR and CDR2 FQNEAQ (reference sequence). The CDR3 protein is CASSETSGGYNEQFF. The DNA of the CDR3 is TGTGCCAGCAGCGAAACTAGCGGGGGTTACAATGAGCAGTTCTTC. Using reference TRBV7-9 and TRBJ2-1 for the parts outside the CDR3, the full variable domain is DTGVSQNPRHKITKRGQNVTFRCDPISEHNRLYWYRQTLGQGPEFLTYFQNEAQLEKSRLLSDRFSAERPKGSFSTLEIQRTEQGDSAMYLCASSETSGGYNEQFFGPGTRLTVL.

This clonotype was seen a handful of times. The CDR3 region is CASSWTRALSYEQYF. In DNA, the CDR3 is TGTGCCAGCAGCTGGACACGGGCTTTATCCTACGAGCAGTACTTC. The V gene is TRBV5-5, the J gene TRBJ2-7; D is perhaps TRBD1 (5 bases). Germline CDR1 SGHKS, CDR2 YYEKEE (reference sequence). Trimming pared 3 bases from V and 1 base from J, leaving 14 bases between. This CDR3 comprises 15 residues.

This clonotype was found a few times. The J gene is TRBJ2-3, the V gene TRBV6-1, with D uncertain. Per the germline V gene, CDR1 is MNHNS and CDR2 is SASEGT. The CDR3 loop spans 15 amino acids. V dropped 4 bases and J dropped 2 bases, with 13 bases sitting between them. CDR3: CASSGRIPTTDTQYF. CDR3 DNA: TGTGCCAGCAGTGGGCGAATCCCCACCACAGATACGCAGTATTTT.

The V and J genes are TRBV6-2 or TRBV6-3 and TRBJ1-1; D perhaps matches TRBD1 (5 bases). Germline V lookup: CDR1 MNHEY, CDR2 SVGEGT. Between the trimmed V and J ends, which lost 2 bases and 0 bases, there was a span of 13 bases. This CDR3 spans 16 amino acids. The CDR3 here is CASSYNRTYVNTEAFF. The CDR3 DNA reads TGTGCCAGCAGTTACAACAGGACTTACGTGAACACTGAAGCTTTCTTT.

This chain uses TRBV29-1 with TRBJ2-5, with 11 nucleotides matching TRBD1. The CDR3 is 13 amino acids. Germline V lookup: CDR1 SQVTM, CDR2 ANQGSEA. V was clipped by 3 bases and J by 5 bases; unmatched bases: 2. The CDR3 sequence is CSVEDRGQETQYF. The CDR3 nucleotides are TGCAGCGTTGAGGACAGGGGGCAGGAGACCCAGTACTTC.

CDR3 region: CASSYLEDSNYGYTF. The CDR3 bases are TGTGCCAGCAGTTACTTGGAGGATTCTAACTATGGCTACACCTTC. The chain links TRBV6-5 to TRBJ1-2; D gene uncertain. Trimming removed 1 base at V and 0 bases at J, with 9 bases between. CDR3 length: 15 amino acids. Germline CDR1 reads MNHEY; CDR2 reads SVGAGI.

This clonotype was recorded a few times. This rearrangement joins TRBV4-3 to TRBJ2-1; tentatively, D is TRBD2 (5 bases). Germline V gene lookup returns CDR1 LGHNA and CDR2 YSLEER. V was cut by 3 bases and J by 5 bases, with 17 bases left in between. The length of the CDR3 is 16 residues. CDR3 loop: CASSQRVTGKDNEQFF. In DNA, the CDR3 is TGCGCCAGCAGCCAGAGGGTCACTGGAAAAGACAATGAGCAGTTCTTC.

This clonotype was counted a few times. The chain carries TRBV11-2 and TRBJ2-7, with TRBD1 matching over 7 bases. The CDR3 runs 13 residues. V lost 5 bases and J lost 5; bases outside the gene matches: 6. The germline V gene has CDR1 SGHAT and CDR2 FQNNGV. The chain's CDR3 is CASSVNRGNEQYV. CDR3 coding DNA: TGTGCCAGCAGCGTGAACAGGGGCAACGAGCAGTACGTC.

The CDR3 DNA reads TGTGCCAGCAGCTTAGATGGCCCCAGCTACAATGAGCAGTTCTTC. Translation: CASSLDGPSYNEQFF. The rearrangement links TRBV11-3 to TRBJ2-1; D not certain. CDR3 length equals 15 residues. The V and J ends lost 0 bases and 3 bases respectively, with 9 bases between them. CDR1 is SGHNT, CDR2 YENEEA, per germline.

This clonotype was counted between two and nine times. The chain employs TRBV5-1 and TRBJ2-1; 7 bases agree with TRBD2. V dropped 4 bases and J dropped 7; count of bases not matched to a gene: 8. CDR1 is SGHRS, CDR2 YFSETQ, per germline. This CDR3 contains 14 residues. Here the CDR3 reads CASSPQRGKNEQFF. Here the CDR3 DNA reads TGCGCCAGCAGCCCGCAGCGGGGAAAAAATGAGCAGTTCTTC. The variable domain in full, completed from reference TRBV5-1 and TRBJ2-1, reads KAGVTQTPRYLIKTRGQQVTLSCSPISGHRSVSWYQQTPGQGLQFLFEYFSETQRNKGNFPGRFSGRQFSNSRSEMNVSTLELGDSALYLCASSPQRGKNEQFFGPGTRLTVL.

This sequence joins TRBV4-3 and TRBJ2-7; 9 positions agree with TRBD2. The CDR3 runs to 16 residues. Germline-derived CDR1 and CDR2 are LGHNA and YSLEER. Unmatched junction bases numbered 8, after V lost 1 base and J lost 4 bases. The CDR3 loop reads CASSQAVAGALYEQYF. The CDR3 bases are TGCGCCAGCAGCCAAGCGGTAGCGGGGGCTTTGTACGAGCAGTACTTC.